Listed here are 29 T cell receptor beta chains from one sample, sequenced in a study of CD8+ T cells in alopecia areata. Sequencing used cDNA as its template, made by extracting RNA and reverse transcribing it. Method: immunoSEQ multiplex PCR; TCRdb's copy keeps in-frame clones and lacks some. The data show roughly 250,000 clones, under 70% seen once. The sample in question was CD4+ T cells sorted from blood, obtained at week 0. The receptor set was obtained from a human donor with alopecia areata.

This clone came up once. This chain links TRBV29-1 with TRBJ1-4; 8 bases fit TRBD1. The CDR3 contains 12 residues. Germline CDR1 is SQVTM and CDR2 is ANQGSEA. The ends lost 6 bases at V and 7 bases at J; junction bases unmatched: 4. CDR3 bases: TGCAGCGTGGGACAGGCGGTTGAAAAACTGTTTTTT. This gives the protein CSVGQAVEKLFF. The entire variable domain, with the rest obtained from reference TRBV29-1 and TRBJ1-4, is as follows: SAVISQKPSRDICQRGTSLTIQCQVDSQVTMMFWYRQQPGQSLTLIATANQGSEATYESGFVIDKFPISRPNLTFSTLTVSNMSPEDSSIYLCSVGQAVEKLFFGSGTQLSVL.

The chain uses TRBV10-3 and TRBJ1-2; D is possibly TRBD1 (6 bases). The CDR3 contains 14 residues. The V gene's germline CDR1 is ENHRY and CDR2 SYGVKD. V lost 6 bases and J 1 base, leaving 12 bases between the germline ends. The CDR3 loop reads CAIRNRESNYGYTF. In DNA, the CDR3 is TGTGCCATCAGGAACAGGGAGAGTAACTATGGCTACACCTTC.

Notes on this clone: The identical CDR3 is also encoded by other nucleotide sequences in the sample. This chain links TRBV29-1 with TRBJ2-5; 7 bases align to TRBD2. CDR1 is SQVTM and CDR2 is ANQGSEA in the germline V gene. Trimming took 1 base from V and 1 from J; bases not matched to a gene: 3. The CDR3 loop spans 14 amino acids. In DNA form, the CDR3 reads TGCAGCGTTGAAGCAACTAGCGCCCAAGAGACCCAGTACTTC. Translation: CSVEATSAQETQYF.

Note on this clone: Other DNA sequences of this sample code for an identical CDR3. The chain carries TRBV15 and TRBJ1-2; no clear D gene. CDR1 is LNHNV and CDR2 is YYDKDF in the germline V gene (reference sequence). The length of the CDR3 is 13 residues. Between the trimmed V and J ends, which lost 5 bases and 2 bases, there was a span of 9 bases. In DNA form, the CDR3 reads TGTGCCACCAGCCCAGGACCGAACTATGGCTACACCTTC. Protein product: CATSPGPNYGYTF.

The CDR3 spells CSVARTSTETQYF. In DNA, the CDR3 is TGCAGCGTCGCCAGGACTAGCACAGAGACCCAGTACTTC. This chain uses TRBV29-1 with TRBJ2-5, with 8 bases matching TRBD2. Germline CDR1 is SQVTM and CDR2 is ANQGSEA. This CDR3 comprises 13 residues. The V gene end was trimmed by 6 bases and the J gene end by 4 bases; junction bases not matched to a gene: 7.

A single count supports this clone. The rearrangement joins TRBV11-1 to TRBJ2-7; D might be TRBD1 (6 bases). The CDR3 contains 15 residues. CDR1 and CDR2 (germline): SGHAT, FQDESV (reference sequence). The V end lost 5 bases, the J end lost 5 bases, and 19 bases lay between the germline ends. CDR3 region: CASSASTNRENEQYF. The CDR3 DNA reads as TGTGCCAGCAGCGCGTCCACTAACAGGGAGAACGAGCAGTACTTC.

CDR3 loop: CASTSTSLYGYTF. The CDR3 nucleotides are TGTGCCAGCACTTCGACATCACTCTATGGCTACACCTTC. The rearrangement uses TRBV2 and TRBJ1-2, with D hard to call. Trimming removed 7 bases from V and 4 bases from J, with 13 bases in between. Germline CDR1 and CDR2: SNHLY and FYNNEI. CDR3 length: 13 amino acids.

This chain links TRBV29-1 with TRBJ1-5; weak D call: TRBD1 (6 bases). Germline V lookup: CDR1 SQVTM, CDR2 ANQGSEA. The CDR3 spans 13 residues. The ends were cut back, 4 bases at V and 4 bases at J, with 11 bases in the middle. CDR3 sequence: CSVASQGNQPQHF. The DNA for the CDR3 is TGCAGCGTTGCTTCTCAGGGGAATCAGCCCCAGCATTTT. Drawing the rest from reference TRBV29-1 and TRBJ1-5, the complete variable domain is SAVISQKPSRDICQRGTSLTIQCQVDSQVTMMFWYRQQPGQSLTLIATANQGSEATYESGFVIDKFPISRPNLTFSTLTVSNMSPEDSSIYLCSVASQGNQPQHFGDGTRLSIL.

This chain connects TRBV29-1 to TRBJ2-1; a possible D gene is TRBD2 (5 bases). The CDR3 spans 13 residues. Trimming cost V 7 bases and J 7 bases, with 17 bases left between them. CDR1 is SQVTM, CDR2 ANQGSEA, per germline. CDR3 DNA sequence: TGCAGCGCCGGGTTTGTAGGAGGAAATGAGCAGTTCTTC. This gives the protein CSAGFVGGNEQFF.

The CDR3 DNA reads TGTGCCAGCAGCGTAAGATCACCCCTCCACTTT. This gives the protein CASSVRSPLHF. The V gene is TRBV2, the J gene TRBJ1-6; the D is unclear. CDR3 length equals 11 residues. CDR1 and CDR2 from the germline V gene are SNHLY and FYNNEI. V was pared by 6 bases and J by 10 bases, with 7 bases between.

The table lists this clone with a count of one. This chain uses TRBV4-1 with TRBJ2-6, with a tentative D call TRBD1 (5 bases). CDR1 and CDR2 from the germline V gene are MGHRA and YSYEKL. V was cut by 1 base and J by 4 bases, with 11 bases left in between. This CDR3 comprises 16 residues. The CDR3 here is CASSQGKGQGANVLTF. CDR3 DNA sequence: TGCGCCAGCAGCCAAGGGAAGGGGCAGGGGGCCAACGTCCTGACTTTC.

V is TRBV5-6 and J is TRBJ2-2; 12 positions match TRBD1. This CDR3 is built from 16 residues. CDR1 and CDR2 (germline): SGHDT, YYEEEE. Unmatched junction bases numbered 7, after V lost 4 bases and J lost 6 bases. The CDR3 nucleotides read TGTGCCAGCAGCCGCCCCGGGACAGGGGGCTCCGGGGAGCTGTTTTTT. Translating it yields CASSRPGTGGSGELFF.

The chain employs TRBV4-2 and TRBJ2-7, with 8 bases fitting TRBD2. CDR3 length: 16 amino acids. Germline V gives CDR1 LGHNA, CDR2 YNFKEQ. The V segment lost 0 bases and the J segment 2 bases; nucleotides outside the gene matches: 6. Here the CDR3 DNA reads TGTGCCAGCAGCCAAGACGGCGGGGGGACCCCCTACGAGCAGTACTTC. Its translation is CASSQDGGGTPYEQYF.

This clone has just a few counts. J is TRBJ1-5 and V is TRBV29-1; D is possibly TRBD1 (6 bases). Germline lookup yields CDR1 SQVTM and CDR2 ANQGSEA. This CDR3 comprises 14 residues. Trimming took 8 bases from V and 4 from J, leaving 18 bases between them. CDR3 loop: CSTQDWGPNQPQHF. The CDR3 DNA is TGCAGCACCCAGGATTGGGGGCCGAATCAGCCCCAGCATTTT.

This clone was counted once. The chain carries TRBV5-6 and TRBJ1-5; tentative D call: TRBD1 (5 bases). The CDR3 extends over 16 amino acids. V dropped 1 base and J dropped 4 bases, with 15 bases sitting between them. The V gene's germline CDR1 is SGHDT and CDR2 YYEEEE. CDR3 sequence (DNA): TGTGCCAGCAGCTTGTACGGTGGAGGGGATAATCAGCCCCAGCATTTT. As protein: CASSLYGGGDNQPQHF.

The CDR3 DNA reads as TGTGCCAGCAGCCCACCGGGACTCAGGACAAATGAGCAGTTCTTC. Its translation: CASSPPGLRTNEQFF. The chain joins TRBV7-3 to TRBJ2-1; D perhaps matches TRBD2 (6 bases). Trimming took 5 bases from V and 7 from J, leaving 18 bases between them. This CDR3 is 15 amino acids long. The germline V gene has CDR1 SGHTA and CDR2 FQGTGA.

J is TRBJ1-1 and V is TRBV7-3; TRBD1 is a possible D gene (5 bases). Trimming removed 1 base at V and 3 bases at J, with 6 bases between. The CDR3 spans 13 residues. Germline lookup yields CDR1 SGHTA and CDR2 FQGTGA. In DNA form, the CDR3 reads TGTGCCAGCAGCTTAATCAGGGACACTGAAGCTTTCTTT. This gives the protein CASSLIRDTEAFF.

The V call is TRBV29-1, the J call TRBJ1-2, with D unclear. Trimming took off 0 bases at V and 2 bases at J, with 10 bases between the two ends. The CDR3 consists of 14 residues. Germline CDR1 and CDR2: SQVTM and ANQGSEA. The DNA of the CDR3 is TGCAGCGTTGAAGATCAAAGGGCAAACTATGGCTACACCTTC. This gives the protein CSVEDQRANYGYTF.

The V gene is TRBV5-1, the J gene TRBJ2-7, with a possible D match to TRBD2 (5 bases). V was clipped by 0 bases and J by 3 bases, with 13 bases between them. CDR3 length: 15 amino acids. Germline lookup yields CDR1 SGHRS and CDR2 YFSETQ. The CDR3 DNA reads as TGCGCCAGCAGCTTGGGGCCCGCCGGGAACTACGAGCAGTACTTC. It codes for CASSLGPAGNYEQYF.

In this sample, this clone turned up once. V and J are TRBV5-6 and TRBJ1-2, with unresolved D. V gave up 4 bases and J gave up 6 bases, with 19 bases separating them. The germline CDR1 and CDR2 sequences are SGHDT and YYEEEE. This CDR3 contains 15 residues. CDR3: CASSPRRVAKNGYTF. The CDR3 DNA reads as TGTGCCAGCAGCCCCAGGCGCGTAGCGAAGAATGGCTACACCTTC.

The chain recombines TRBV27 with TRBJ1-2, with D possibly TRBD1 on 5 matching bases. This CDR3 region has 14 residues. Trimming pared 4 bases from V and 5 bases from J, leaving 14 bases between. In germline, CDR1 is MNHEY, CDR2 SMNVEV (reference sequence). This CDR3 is CASSSVRESYGYTF. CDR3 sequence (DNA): TGTGCCAGCAGTTCCGTCAGGGAGTCGTATGGCTACACCTTC.

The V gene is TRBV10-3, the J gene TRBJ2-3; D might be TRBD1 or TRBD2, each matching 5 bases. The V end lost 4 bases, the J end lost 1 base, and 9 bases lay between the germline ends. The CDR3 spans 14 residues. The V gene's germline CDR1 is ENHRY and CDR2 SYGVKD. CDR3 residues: CAISVTGRTDTQYF. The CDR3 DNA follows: TGTGCCATCAGTGTTACGGGGCGCACAGATACGCAGTATTTT.

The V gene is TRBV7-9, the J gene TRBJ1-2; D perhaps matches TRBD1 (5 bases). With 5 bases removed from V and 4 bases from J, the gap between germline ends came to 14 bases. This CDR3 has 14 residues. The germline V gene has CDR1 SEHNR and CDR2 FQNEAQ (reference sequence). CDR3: CASSLWDPSYGYTF. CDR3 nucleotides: TGTGCCAGCAGCCTGTGGGACCCGAGCTATGGCTACACCTTC. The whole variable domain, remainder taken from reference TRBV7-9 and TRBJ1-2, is DTGVSQNPRHKITKRGQNVTFRCDPISEHNRLYWYRQTLGQGPEFLTYFQNEAQLEKSRLLSDRFSAERPKGSFSTLEIQRTEQGDSAMYLCASSLWDPSYGYTFGSGTRLTVV.

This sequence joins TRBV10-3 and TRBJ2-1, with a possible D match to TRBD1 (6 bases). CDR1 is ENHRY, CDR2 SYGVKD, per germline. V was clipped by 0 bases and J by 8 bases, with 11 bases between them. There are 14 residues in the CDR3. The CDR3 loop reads CAISESTGSDEQFF. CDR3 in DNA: TGTGCCATCAGTGAGTCGACAGGTTCCGATGAGCAGTTCTTC.

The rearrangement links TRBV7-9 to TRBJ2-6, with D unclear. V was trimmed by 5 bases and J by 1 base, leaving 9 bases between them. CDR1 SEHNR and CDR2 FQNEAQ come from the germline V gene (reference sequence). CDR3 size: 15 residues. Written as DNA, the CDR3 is TGTGCCAGCAGCCGCGTCGGGTCTGGGGCCAACGTCCTGACTTTC. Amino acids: CASSRVGSGANVLTF.

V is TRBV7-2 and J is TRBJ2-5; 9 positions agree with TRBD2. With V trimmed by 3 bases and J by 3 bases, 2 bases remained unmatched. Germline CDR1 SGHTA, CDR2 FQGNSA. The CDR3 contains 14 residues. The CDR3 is CASSFQRGEETQYF. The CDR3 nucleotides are TGTGCCAGCAGCTTCCAGCGGGGGGAAGAGACCCAGTACTTC. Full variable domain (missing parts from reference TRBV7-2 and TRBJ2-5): GAGVSQSPSNKVTEKGKDVELRCDPISGHTALYWYRQSLGQGLEFLIYFQGNSAPDKSGLPSDRFSAERTGGSVSTLTIQRTQQEDSAVYLCASSFQRGEETQYFGPGTRLLVL.

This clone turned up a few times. The CDR3 sequence: CASSQGGGGANVLTF. The CDR3 region has the DNA TGTGCCAGCAGCCAGGGGGGTGGAGGGGCCAACGTCCTGACTTTC. J is TRBJ2-6 and V is TRBV7-2, with D maybe TRBD1 (7 bases). From germline, CDR1 is SGHTA and CDR2 FQGNSA. The CDR3 runs to 15 residues. Trimming took 5 bases from V and 4 from J, leaving 12 bases between them. The whole variable domain, filled in from reference TRBV7-2 and TRBJ2-6, reads GAGVSQSPSNKVTEKGKDVELRCDPISGHTALYWYRQSLGQGLEFLIYFQGNSAPDKSGLPSDRFSAERTGGSVSTLTIQRTQQEDSAVYLCASSQGGGGANVLTFGAGSRLTVL.

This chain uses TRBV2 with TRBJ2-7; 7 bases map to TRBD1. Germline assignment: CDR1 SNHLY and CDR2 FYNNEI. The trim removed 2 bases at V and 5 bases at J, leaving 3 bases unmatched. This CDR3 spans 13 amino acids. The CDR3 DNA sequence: TGTGCCAGCAGTGAACAACAGGGGAACGAGCAGTACTTC. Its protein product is CASSEQQGNEQYF.

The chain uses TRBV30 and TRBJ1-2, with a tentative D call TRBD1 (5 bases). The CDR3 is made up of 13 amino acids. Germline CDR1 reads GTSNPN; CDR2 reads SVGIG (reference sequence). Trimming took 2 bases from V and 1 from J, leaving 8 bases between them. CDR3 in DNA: TGTGCCTGGAGTATGGGGCATAACTATGGCTACACCTTC. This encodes CAWSMGHNYGYTF.